Following are 7 T cell receptor beta chains from one sample sequenced in a study of T cell responses to AZD1222 COVID-19 vaccine. Repertoires were generated with immunoSEQ multiplex PCR, while TCRdb's copy carries only in-frame clones and drops some. The sample holds around 83,000 clones; approximately 90% are singletons and the top ten take 5.4%. Sequences were derived from peripheral blood, sampled 28 days after the second AZD1222 dose. The receptors were gathered from an adult who received the AZD1222 COVID-19 vaccine.

V and J are TRBV2 and TRBJ2-2; perhaps TRBD2 as D (7 bases). The CDR3 runs 13 residues. V was trimmed by 8 bases and J by 3 bases, leaving 10 bases between them. Germline CDR1 reads SNHLY; CDR2 reads FYNNEI. CDR3 amino acids: CASGGADTGELFF. In DNA form, the CDR3 reads TGTGCCAGCGGGGGGGCCGACACCGGGGAGCTGTTTTTT. The whole variable domain, remainder taken from reference TRBV2 and TRBJ2-2, is EPEVTQTPSHQVTQMGQEVILRCVPISNHLYFYWYRQILGQKVEFLVSFYNNEISEKSEIFDDQFSVERPDGSNFTLKIRSTKLEDSAMYFCASGGADTGELFFGEGSRLTVL.

The chain is built from TRBV7-9 and TRBJ2-3; TRBD2 might be the D (8 bases). The germline V gene encodes CDR1 SEHNR and CDR2 FQNEAQ (reference sequence). V lost 5 bases and J 3 bases, leaving 18 bases between the germline ends. CDR3 size: 16 residues. The CDR3 region has the DNA TGTGCCAGCAGCCCTCCGGGAGGGGGCTGGACAGATACGCAGTATTTT. Amino acids: CASSPPGGGWTDTQYF. Full variable domain (remainder filled in from reference TRBV7-9 and TRBJ2-3): DTGVSQNPRHKITKRGQNVTFRCDPISEHNRLYWYRQTLGQGPEFLTYFQNEAQLEKSRLLSDRFSAERPKGSFSTLEIQRTEQGDSAMYLCASSPPGGGWTDTQYFGPGTRLTVL.

This chain links TRBV10-1 with TRBJ2-5; 7 positions agree with TRBD2. Germline CDR1 reads WNHNN; CDR2 reads SYGVQD (reference sequence). Trimming removed 0 bases from V and 6 bases from J; junction bases left unmatched: 4. The CDR3 is 14 amino acids. The CDR3 DNA reads TGCGCCAGCAGTGAGTCGGACGGGGGGAAGACCCAGTACTTC. Translated: CASSESDGGKTQYF.

V gene TRBV2 combines with J gene TRBJ2-5, with 8 bases identical to TRBD1. The trim removed 1 base at V and 4 bases at J, leaving 5 bases unmatched. Germline CDR1 and CDR2: SNHLY and FYNNEI. This CDR3 region has 15 residues. CDR3 sequence: CASSEGQGARETQYF. The DNA of the CDR3 is TGTGCCAGCAGTGAAGGGCAGGGGGCAAGAGAGACCCAGTACTTC.

The chain has TRBV28 and TRBJ1-1; D ambiguous. Germline V lookup: CDR1 MDHEN, CDR2 SYDVKM. The CDR3 spans 13 residues. Trimming left V 7 bases short and J 4 bases short, with 13 bases between. The CDR3 spells CASTSGVSTEAFF. As DNA, the CDR3 is TGTGCCAGCACCTCCGGGGTATCCACTGAAGCTTTCTTT. Drawing the rest from reference TRBV28 and TRBJ1-1, the complete variable domain is DVKVTQSSRYLVKRTGEKVFLECVQDMDHENMFWYRQDPGLGLRLIYFSYDVKMKEKGDIPEGYSVSREKKERFSLILESASTNQTSMYLCASTSGVSTEAFFGQGTRLTVV.

The rearrangement uses TRBV5-1 and TRBJ1-6, with unresolved D. V lost 5 bases to trimming and J lost 2 bases, with 14 bases between them. Germline CDR1 and CDR2: SGHRS and YFSETQ. CDR3 size: 16 residues. The CDR3 loop reads CASSPSGATYNSPLHF. CDR3 DNA: TGCGCCAGCAGTCCGTCAGGAGCCACCTATAATTCACCCCTCCACTTT.

J is TRBJ1-5 and V is TRBV28; a possible D gene is TRBD1 (6 bases). With 4 bases removed from V and 0 bases from J, the gap between germline ends came to 16 bases. This CDR3 region has 17 residues. Per the germline V gene, CDR1 is MDHEN and CDR2 is SYDVKM. CDR3 in amino acids: CASSSSSGTNSNQPQHF. DNA for the CDR3: TGTGCCAGCAGTTCAAGTAGCGGGACAAATAGCAATCAGCCCCAGCATTTT.